This T cell receptor (beta chain) is from a study of T-cell reconstitution after alpha-beta-depleted transplantation in children. This clonotype was counted between two and nine times. The authors prepared the TCRbeta library with unique molecular identifiers. In TCRdb, the PCR reads were re-called with MiXCR into one record per CDR3 protein. Of some 200,000 distinct CDR3 sequences in the sample, about 6.4% were seen once. Per the germline V gene, CDR1 is SGHNT and CDR2 is YENEEA. The length of the CDR3 is 14 residues. J was trimmed by 4 bases and V by 5 bases; bases with no gene match: 2. This chain uses TRBV11-3 with TRBJ2-7, with 13 bases identical to TRBD2. The sequencing here drew on PBMCs from the stem cell graft donor, taken from the stem cell graft. The receptor was derived from a human donor who donated a stem cell graft to a child with Wiskott-Aldrich syndrome. The CDR3 region is CASSRLAGGYEQYF. In nucleotides, the CDR3 is TGTGCCAGCAGCCGACTAGCGGGAGGTTACGAGCAGTACTTC.